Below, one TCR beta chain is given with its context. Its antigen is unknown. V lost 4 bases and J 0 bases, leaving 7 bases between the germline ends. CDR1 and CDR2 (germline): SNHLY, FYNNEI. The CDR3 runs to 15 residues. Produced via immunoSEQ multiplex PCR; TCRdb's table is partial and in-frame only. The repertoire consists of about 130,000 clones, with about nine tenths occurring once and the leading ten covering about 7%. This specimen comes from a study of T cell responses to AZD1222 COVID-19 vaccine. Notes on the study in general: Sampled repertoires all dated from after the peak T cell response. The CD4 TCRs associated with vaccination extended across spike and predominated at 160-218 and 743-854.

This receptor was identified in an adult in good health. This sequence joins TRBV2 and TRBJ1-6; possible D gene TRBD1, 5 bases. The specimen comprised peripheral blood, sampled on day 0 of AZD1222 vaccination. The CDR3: CASSGGSSYNSPLHF. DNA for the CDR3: TGTGCCAGCAGTGGGGGGAGCTCCTATAATTCACCCCTCCACTTT.